This T cell receptor beta chain stems from a study of T cell responses to AZD1222 COVID-19 vaccine. General study findings and limits: Dominant at 160-218 and 743-854, vaccine-associated CD4 TCRs also spanned spike. The repertoires were collected only after the peak T cell response.

V lost 5 bases, J lost 5 bases, and 10 bases lay in between. The CDR3 runs to 13 residues. CDR1 and CDR2 from the germline V gene are SGHAT and FQNNGV. Comments on this clone: Its antigen is unknown.

Method: immunoSEQ multiplex PCR; TCRdb's copy keeps in-frame clones and lacks some. The sample shows approximately 170,000 clones, 92% of them seen only once. Second-dose intervals near 4 or 12 weeks were combined. The specimen comprised peripheral blood, sampled 28 days after the second AZD1222 dose. This chain links TRBV11-2 with TRBJ2-1; D is uncertain. The receptor's source is an adult who received the AZD1222 COVID-19 vaccine. CDR3 residues: CASSPQGNNEQFF. CDR3 sequence (DNA): TGTGCCAGCAGCCCCCAAGGAAACAATGAGCAGTTCTTC.